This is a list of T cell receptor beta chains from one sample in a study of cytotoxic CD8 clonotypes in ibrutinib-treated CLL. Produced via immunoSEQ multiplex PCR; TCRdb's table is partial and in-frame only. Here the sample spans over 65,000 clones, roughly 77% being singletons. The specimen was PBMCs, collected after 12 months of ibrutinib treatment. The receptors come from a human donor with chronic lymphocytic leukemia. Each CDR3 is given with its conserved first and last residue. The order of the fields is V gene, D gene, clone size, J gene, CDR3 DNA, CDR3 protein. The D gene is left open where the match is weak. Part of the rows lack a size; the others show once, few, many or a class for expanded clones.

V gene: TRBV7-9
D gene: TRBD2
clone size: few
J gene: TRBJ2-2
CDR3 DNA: TGTGCCTTAGACAGCGGGAGTTGGGCCGGGGAGCTGTTTTTT
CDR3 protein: CALDSGSWAGELFF

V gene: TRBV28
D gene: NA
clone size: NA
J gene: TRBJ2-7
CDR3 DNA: TGTGCCAGCAGTTTAGCCGGGCTACACTACGAGCAGTACTTC
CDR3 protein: CASSLAGLHYEQYF

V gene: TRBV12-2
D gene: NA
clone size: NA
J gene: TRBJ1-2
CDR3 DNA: TGTGCAAGTCGCTTAGTTGGGGGATCTAACTATGGCTACACCTTC
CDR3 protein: CASRLVGGSNYGYTF

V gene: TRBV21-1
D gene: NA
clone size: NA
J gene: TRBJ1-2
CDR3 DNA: TGTGCCAGCAACTGGGACAGGGAGGTGGGCTACACCTTC
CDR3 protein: CASNWDREVGYTF

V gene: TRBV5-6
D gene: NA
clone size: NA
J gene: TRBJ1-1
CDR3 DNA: TGTGCCAGCAGCTTGGTGGGGGCGCAGAACACTGAAGCTTTCTTT
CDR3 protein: CASSLVGAQNTEAFF

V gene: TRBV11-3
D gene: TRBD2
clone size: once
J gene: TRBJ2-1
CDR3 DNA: TGTGCCAGCAGCTTAGCGGGTAGCGGGAGGGCCAATGAGCAGTTCTTC
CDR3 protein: CASSLAGSGRANEQFF

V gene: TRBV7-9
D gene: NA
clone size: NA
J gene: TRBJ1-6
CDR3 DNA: TGTGCCAGCAGCTTAGACAACTGGAATTCACCCCTCCACTTT
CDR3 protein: CASSLDNWNSPLHF

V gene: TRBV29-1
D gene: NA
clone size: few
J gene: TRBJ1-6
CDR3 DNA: TGCAGCGTTGAAGACCGGTCCAATTCACCCCTCCACTTT
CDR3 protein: CSVEDRSNSPLHF

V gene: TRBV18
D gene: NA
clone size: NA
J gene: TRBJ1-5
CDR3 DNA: TGTGCCAGCTCACCAGGGGGCAATCAGCCCCAGCATTTT
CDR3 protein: CASSPGGNQPQHF

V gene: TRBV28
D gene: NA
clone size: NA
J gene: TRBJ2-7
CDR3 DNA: TGTGCCAGCAGACCCCCTACCAGCGTCCACTACGAGCAGTACTTC
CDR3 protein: CASRPPTSVHYEQYF

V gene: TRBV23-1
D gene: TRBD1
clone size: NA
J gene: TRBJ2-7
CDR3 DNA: TGCGCCAGCAGCCTCAAGACAGGGAACTCCTACGAGCAGTACTTC
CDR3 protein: CASSLKTGNSYEQYF

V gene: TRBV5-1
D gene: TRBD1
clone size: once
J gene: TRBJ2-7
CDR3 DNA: TGCGCCAGCAGCTGGGGGACAGGGGCTCACGAGCAGTACTTC
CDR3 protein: CASSWGTGAHEQYF

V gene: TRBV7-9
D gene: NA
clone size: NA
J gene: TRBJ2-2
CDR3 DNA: TGTGCCAGCAGCTTAGCAGGGAACACCGGGGAGCTGTTTTTT
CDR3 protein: CASSLAGNTGELFF

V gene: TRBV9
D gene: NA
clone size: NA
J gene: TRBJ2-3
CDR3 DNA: TGTGCCAGCAGCGTAGGAGGTAGGACAGCAAGCACAGATACGCAGTATTTT
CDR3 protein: CASSVGGRTASTDTQYF

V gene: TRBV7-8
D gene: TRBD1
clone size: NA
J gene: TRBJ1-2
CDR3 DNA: TGTGCCAGCAGCTCCGGACAGGGGCCCTATGGCTACACCTTC
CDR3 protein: CASSSGQGPYGYTF

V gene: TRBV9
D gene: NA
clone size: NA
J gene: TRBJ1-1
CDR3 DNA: TGTGCCAGCAGCGTAGTTTCAGGCGAAGCTTTCTTT
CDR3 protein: CASSVVSGEAFF

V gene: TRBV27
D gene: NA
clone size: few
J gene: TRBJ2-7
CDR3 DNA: TGTGCCAGCAGTTGGACGGGTCTCACCTACGAGCAGTACTTC
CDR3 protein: CASSWTGLTYEQYF

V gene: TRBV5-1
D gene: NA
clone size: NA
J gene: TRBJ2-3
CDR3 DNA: TGCGCCAGCAGCTTGGGACTGAAGGGGAACACAGATACGCAGTATTTT
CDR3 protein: CASSLGLKGNTDTQYF

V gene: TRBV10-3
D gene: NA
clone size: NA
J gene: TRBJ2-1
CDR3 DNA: TGTGCCATCACCACACTGGGACAGAGGGGGGATGAGCAGTTCTTC
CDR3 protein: CAITTLGQRGDEQFF

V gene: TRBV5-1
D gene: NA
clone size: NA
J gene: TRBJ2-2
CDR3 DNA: TGCGCCAGCAGCTTGGGCCAAAACACCGGGGAGCTGTTTTTT
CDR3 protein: CASSLGQNTGELFF

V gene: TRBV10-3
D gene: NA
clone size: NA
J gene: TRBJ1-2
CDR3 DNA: TGTGCCATCAGTGAGTCGGCAGGGCGGGACTATGGCTACACCTTC
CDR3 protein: CAISESAGRDYGYTF

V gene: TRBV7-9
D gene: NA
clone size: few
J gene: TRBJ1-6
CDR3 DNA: TGTGCCAGCAGCTTAGGGACACAGCGAAATTCACCCCTCCACTTT
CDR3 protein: CASSLGTQRNSPLHF

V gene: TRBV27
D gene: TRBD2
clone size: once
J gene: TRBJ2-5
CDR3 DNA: TGTGCCAGCAGTTCCCCTAGCGGGAGGGCCGGGGAGACCCAGTACTTC
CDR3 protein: CASSSPSGRAGETQYF

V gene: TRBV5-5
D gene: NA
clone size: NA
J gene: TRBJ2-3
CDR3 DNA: TGTGCCAGCAGCACCCGGGGCGCAGATACGCAGTATTTT
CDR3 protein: CASSTRGADTQYF

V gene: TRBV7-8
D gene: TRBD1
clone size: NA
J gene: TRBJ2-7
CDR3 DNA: TGTGCCAGCACCATGGGACAGGATATAAACGAGCAGTACTTC
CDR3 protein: CASTMGQDINEQYF

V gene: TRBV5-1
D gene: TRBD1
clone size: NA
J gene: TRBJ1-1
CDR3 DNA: TGCGCCAGCAGCTCCACGACAGGGGCCAACACTGAAGCTTTCTTT
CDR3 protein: CASSSTTGANTEAFF

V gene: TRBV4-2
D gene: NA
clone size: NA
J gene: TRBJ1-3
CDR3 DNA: TGTGCCAGCAGCGAAGCATGGGGGGACACCATCGACTCCATATATTTT
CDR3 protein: CASSEAWGDTIDSIYF

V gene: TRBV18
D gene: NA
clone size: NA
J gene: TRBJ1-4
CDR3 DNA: TGTGCCAGCTCACCGCGGGACTCCGGGGGGGAAAAACTGTTTTTT
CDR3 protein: CASSPRDSGGEKLFF

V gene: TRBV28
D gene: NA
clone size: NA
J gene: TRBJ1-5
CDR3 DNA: TGTGCCAGCAGTTTAGGGGGGCGTCGCAATCAGCCCCAGCATTTT
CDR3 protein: CASSLGGRRNQPQHF

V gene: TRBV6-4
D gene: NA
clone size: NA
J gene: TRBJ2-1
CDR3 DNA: TGTGCCAGCAGGGGCCCGGGTGGCAATGAGCAGTTCTTC
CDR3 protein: CASRGPGGNEQFF

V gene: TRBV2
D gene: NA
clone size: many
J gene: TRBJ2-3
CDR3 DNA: TGTGCCAGCAGTGAAGCGCAGGCTACCGGGGATACGCAGTATTTT
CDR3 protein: CASSEAQATGDTQYF

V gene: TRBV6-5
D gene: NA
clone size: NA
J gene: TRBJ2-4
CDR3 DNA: TGTGCCAGCAGTTACTCGACGGCTGGCAAAAACATTCAGTACTTC
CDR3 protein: CASSYSTAGKNIQYF

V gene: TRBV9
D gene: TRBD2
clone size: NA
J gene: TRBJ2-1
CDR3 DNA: TGTGCCAGCAGCGTAGGGGGACTAGCGGGGTACAATGAGCAGTTCTTC
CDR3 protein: CASSVGGLAGYNEQFF

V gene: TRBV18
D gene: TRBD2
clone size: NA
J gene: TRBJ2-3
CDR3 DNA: TGTGCCAGCTCACCGGGACTAGCGGACACAGATACGCAGTATTTT
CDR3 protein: CASSPGLADTDTQYF

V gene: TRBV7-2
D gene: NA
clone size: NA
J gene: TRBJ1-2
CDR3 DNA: TGTGCCAGCAGCTTTGGGGCAGAGTACTATGGCTACACCTTC
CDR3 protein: CASSFGAEYYGYTF

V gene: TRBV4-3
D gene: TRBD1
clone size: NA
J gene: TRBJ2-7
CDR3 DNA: TGCGCCAGCAGCCCCACAGGGGCCAGCCCCGGCGAGCAGTACTTC
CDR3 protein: CASSPTGASPGEQYF

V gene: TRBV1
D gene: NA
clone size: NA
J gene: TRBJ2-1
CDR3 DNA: TGCACCAGCAGCCACGAGCAGTTCTTC
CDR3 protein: CTSSHEQFF

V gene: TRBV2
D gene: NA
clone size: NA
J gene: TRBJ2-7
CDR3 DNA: TGTGCCAGCAGGGACCCCAACTACGAGCAGTACTTC
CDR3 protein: CASRDPNYEQYF

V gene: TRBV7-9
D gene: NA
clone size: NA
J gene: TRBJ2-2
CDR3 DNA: TGTGCCAGCAGCTTAGGTCCTAACGCGGGGGAGCTGTTTTTT
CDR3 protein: CASSLGPNAGELFF

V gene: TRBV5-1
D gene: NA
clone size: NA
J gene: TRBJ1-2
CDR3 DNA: TGCGCCAGCAGCTTGGGCATGACTAACTATGGCTACACCTTC
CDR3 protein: CASSLGMTNYGYTF

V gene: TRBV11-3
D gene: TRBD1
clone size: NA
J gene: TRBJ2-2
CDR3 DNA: TGTGCCAGCAGCTTAGGGGCCGGGACAGGCAACACCGGGGAGCTGTTTTTT
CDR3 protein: CASSLGAGTGNTGELFF

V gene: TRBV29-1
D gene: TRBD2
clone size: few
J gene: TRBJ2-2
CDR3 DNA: TGCAGCGTTGAAGGGGGGAGGGCCACCGGGGAGCTGTTTTTT
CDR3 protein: CSVEGGRATGELFF

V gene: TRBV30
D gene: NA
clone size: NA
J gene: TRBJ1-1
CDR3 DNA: TGTGCCAGTCACCTCGGGGGGAGGAACACTGAAGCTTTCTTT
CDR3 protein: CASHLGGRNTEAFF

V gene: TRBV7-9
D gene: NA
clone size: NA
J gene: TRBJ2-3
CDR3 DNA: TGTGCCAGCACCCCCCCCCAGCGGACAGATACGCAGTATTTT
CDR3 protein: CASTPPQRTDTQYF

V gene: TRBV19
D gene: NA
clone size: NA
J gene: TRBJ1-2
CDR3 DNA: TGTGCCAGTAGTCCCTCCATCGGGGCAAACATGGGTGGCTACACCTTC
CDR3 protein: CASSPSIGANMGGYTF

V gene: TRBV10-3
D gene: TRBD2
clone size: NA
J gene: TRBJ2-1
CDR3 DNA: TGTGCCATCAGTAATAGCGGGGGGGCCTCCAATGAGCAGTTCTTC
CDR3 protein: CAISNSGGASNEQFF

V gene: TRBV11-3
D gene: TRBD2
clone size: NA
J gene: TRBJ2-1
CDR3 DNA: TGTGCCAGCAGCACCCGACCGGGGGGGGGCGGTGAGCAGTTCTTC
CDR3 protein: CASSTRPGGGGEQFF

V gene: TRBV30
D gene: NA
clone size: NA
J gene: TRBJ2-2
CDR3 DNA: TGTGCCTGGAGGGGACCAATCCCGGGGGAGCTGTTTTTT
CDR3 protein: CAWRGPIPGELFF

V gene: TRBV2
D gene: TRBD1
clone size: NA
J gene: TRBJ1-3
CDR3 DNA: TGTGCCAGCAGCGCGGACAGGGCGGGAGCTGGAAACACCATATATTTT
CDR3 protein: CASSADRAGAGNTIYF

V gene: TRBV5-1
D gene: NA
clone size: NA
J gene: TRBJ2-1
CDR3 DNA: TGCGCCAGCAGCCCCTGGGACGGAACCCTCTTGTGGCGGGGGCTGGGGAATGAGCAGTTCTTC
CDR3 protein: CASSPWDGTLLWRGLGNEQFF

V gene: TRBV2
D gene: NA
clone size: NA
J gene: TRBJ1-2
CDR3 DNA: TGTGCCAGCAGTGCACAGCGGTATGGCTACACCTTC
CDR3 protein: CASSAQRYGYTF

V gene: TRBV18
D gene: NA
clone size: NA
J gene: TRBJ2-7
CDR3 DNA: TGTGCCAGCTCACCACCGGGGGGGCGGGACGAGCAGTACTTC
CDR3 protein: CASSPPGGRDEQYF

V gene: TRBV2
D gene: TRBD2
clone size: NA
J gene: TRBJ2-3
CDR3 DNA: TGTGCCAGCACGACTAGCGGCACAGATACGCAGTATTTT
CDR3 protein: CASTTSGTDTQYF

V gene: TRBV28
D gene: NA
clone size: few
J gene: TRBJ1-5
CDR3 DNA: TGTGCCAGCATTCCACCAGTCCCGGTCAATCAGCCCCAGCATTTT
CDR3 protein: CASIPPVPVNQPQHF

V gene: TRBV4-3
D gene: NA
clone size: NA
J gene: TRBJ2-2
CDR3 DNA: TGCGCCAGCAGCCAAGCGCAGGGGAACACCGGGGAGCTGTTTTTT
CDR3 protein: CASSQAQGNTGELFF